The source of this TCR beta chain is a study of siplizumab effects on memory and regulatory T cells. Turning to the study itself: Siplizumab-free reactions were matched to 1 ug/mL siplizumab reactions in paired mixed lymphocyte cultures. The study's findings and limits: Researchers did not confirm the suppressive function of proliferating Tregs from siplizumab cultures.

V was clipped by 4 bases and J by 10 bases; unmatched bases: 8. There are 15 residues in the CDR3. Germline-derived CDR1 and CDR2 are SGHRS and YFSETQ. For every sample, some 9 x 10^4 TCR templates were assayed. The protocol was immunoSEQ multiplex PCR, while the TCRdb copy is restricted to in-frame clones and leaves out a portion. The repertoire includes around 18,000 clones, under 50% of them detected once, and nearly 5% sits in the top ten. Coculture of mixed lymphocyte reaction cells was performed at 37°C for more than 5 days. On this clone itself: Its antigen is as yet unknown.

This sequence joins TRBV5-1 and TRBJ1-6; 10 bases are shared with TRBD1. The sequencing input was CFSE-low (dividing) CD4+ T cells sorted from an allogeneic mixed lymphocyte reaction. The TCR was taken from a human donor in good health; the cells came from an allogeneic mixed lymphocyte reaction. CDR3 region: CASSTRTGGDSPLHF. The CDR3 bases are TGCGCCAGCAGCACCCGGACAGGGGGTGACTCACCCCTCCACTTT.